The 2 T cell receptor beta chains below were found in one sample sequenced in a study of response to subunit inactivated influenza vaccine. MiXCR, applied by TCRdb to the RT-PCR reads, yields one record per CDR3 protein. Of hundreds of thousands of distinct CDR3 sequences in the sample, around 16% are singletons; the top ten hold approximately 10%. Sequencing was performed on PBMCs from blood, taken about 11 days after vaccination. These receptors were collected from a man aged 45-65 years who received an inactivated influenza vaccine.

The J gene is TRBJ2-1, the V gene TRBV6-5; the match to TRBD2 covers 11 bases. Germline values: CDR1 MNHEY, CDR2 SVGAGI. V trimming: 2 bases; J trimming: 4 bases; junction bases outside the gene matches: 13. This CDR3 has 19 residues. The CDR3 region has the DNA TGTGCCAGCAGTTACCGGATTAGCGGGGGGGTGGCTAGGTACAATGAGCAGTTCTTC. This codes for CASSYRISGGVARYNEQFF.

This chain connects TRBV10-3 to TRBJ2-1; D possibly corresponds to TRBD2 (6 bases). Germline V gene data show CDR1 as ENHRY and CDR2 as SYGVKD. V gave up 5 bases and J gave up 10 bases, with 18 bases separating them. This CDR3 has 14 residues. The CDR3 coding sequence is TGTGCCATCAGTCCGGGACTGACGGGGAGAGAGCAGTTCTTC. It yields the protein CAISPGLTGREQFF.